This T cell receptor (beta chain) was identified during a study of OX40 agonist ivuxolimab in advanced cancers. Background on the study: The patients' treatment was ivuxolimab, an agonistic anti-OX40 (CD134) antibody. Study-level points and caveats: There were, on average, more expanded clones in CD8+ T cells than in CD4+.

Concerning this clone: Its antigen is not known.

Sequenced by immunoSEQ multiplex PCR; TCRdb stores in-frame clones only, minus some. This sample carries about 77,000 clones, 81% of them seen once, and the ten largest clones take over 3.5%. The CDR3 length is 14 residues. Germline values: CDR1 SNHLY, CDR2 FYNNEI. V was pared by 4 bases and J by 1 base, with 10 bases between. Sampling of blood occurred at baseline, cycle 4 day 1, and cycle 7 day 1. The sequence derives from an adult with an advanced solid tumor such as melanoma, head and neck, liver or kidney cancer. The sequencing used CD4+ or CD8+ T cells sorted from blood, collected in a trial of the OX40 agonist ivuxolimab. The chain employs TRBV2 and TRBJ2-5, with unresolved D. This CDR3 reads CASSASLTQETQYF. The CDR3, as DNA: TGTGCCAGCAGTGCTTCCCTGACCCAAGAGACCCAGTACTTC.